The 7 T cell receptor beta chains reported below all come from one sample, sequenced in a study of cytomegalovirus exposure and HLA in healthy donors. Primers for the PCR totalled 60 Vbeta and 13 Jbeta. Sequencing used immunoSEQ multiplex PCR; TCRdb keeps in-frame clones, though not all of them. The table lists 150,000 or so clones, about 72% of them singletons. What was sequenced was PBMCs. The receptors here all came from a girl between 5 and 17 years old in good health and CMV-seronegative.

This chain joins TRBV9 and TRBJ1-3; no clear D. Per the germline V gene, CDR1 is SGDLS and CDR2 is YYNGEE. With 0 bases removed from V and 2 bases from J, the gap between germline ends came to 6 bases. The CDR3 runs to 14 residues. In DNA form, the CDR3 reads TGTGCCAGCAGCGTAGGGGCCCCTGGAAACACCATATATTTT. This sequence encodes CASSVGAPGNTIYF.

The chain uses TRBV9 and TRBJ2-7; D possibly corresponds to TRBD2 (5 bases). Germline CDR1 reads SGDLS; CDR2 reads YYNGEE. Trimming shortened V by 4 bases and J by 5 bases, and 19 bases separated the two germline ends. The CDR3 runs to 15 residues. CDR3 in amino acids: CASSLGAGLVDEQYF. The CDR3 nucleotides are TGTGCCAGCAGCCTCGGCGCCGGACTCGTAGACGAGCAGTACTTC. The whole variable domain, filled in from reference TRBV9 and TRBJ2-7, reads DSGVTQTPKHLITATGQRVTLRCSPRSGDLSVYWYQQSLDQGLQFLIQYYNGEERAKGNILERFSAQQFPDLHSELNLSSLELGDSALYFCASSLGAGLVDEQYFGPGTRLTVT.

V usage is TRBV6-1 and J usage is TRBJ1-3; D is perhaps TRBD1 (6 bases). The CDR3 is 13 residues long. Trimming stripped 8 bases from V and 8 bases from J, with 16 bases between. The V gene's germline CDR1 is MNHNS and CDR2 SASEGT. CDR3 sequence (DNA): TGTGCCAGCGTACTTACAGGGAGAGACACCATATATTTT. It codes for CASVLTGRDTIYF.

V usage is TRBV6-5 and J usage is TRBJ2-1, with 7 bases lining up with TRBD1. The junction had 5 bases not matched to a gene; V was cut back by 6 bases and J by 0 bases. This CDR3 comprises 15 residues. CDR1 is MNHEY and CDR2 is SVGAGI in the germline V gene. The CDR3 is CASRGTASSYNEQFF. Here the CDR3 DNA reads TGTGCCAGCAGGGGGACAGCGAGCTCCTACAATGAGCAGTTCTTC.

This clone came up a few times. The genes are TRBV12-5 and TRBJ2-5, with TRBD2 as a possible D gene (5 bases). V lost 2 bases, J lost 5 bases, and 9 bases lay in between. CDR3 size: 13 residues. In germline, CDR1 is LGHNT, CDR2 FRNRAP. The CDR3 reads CASGLTGVETQYF. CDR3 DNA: TGTGCTAGTGGTTTGACCGGGGTCGAGACCCAGTACTTC. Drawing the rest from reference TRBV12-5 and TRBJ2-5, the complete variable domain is DARVTQTPRHKVTEMGQEVTMRCQPILGHNTVFWYRQTMMQGLELLAYFRNRAPLDDSGMPKDRFSAEMPDATLATLKIQPSEPRDSAVYFCASGLTGVETQYFGPGTRLLVL.

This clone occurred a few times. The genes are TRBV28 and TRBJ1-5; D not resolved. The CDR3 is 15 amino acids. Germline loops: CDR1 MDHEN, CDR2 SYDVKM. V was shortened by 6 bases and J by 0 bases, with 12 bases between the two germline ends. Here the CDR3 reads CASSPGQYSNQPQHF. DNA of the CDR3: TGTGCCAGCAGCCCAGGCCAATATAGCAATCAGCCCCAGCATTTT.

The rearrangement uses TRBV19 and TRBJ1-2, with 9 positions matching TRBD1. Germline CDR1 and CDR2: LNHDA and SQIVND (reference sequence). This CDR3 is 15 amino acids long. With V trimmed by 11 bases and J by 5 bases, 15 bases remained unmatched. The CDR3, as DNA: TGTGCCGCCCGACAGGGGGAAACCAGTCTTTATGGCTACACCTTC. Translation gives CAARQGETSLYGYTF.